The 4 T cell receptor beta chains given below trace back to one sample, sequenced in a study of blood T cell repertoires in COVID-19. The assay was immunoSEQ multiplex PCR, and TCRdb's table has in-frame clones only and misses some. The sample has about 72,000 clones; approximately 86% are singletons. Sequencing was done on a sample of peripheral blood. The source of these receptors is a man aged 45 to 65 with acute or convalescent COVID-19.

The rearrangement joins TRBV24-1 to TRBJ1-2; D ambiguous. The CDR3 spans 16 residues. Trimming removed 6 bases from V and 2 bases from J, with 18 bases in between. The germline V gene has CDR1 KGHDR and CDR2 SFDVKD. Written as DNA, the CDR3 is TGTGCCACCAGTTGGGGAACTAGATACTTGAACTATGGCTACACCTTC. This translates into CATSWGTRYLNYGYTF.

The J gene is TRBJ1-5, the V gene TRBV7-2; TRBD1 matches 7 bases. The germline CDR1 and CDR2 sequences are SGHTA and FQGNSA. V dropped 6 bases and J dropped 6; count of bases not matched to a gene: 11. The CDR3 contains 15 residues. The CDR3 region is CASREGQASSQPQHF. DNA for the CDR3: TGTGCCAGCAGAGAAGGACAGGCGTCATCTCAGCCCCAGCATTTT.

This chain links TRBV7-3 with TRBJ2-3, with a weak D call TRBD2 (6 bases). V lost 5 bases and J 4 bases, leaving 16 bases between the germline ends. This CDR3 is built from 15 residues. Per the germline V gene, CDR1 is SGHTA and CDR2 is FQGTGA. The CDR3 is CASSISGGESDTQYF. CDR3 in DNA: TGTGCCAGCAGCATTAGCGGTGGGGAATCAGATACGCAGTATTTT.

The rearrangement links TRBV6-4 to TRBJ1-1; no firm D call. Per germline, CDR1 MRHNA and CDR2 SNTAGT. Trimming pared 3 bases from V and 1 base from J, leaving 6 bases between. The CDR3 is made up of 13 amino acids. In nucleotides, the CDR3 is TGTGCCAGCAGTGAACAGCCGAACACTGAAGCTTTCTTT. Its translation is CASSEQPNTEAFF.